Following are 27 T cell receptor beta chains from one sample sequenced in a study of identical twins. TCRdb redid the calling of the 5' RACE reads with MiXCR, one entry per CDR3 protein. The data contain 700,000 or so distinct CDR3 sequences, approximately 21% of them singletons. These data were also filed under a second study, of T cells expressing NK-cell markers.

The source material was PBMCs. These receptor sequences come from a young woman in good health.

The CDR3 protein is CASSLNWRTDTQYF. The CDR3 DNA sequence: TGCGCCAGCAGCTTGAATTGGCGCACAGATACGCAGTATTTT. This sequence joins TRBV5-1 and TRBJ2-3; D not certain. Germline CDR1 is SGHRS and CDR2 is YFSETQ. This CDR3 contains 14 residues. V lost 1 base to trimming and J lost 1 base, with 7 bases between them.

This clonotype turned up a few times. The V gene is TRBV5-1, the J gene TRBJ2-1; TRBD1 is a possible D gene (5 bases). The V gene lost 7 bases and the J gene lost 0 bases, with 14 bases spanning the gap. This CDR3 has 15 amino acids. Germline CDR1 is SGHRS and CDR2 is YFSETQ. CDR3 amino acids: CASAATGHSYNEQFF. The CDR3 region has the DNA TGCGCCAGCGCGGCGACCGGACACTCCTACAATGAGCAGTTCTTC.

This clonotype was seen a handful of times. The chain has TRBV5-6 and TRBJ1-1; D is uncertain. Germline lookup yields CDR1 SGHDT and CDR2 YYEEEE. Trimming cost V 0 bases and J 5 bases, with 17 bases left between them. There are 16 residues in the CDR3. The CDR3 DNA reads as TGTGCCAGCAGCTTGGGTCCCGTGGGCGTTGGGACTGAAGCTTTCTTT. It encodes CASSLGPVGVGTEAFF.

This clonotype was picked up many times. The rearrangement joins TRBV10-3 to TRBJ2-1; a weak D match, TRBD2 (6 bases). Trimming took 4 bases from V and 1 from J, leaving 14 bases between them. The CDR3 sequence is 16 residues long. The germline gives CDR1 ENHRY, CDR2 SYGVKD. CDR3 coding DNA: TGTGCCATCAGTGGCGAAGGGAGGACTTCCTACAATGAGCAGTTCTTC. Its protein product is CAISGEGRTSYNEQFF.

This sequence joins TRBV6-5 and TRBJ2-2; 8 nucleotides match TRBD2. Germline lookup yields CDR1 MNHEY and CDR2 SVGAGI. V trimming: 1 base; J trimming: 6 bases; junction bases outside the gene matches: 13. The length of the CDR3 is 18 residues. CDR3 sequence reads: CASSYLARGIAGPGELFF. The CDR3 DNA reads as TGTGCCAGCAGTTACTTGGCGCGGGGCATAGCGGGACCCGGGGAGCTGTTTTTT.

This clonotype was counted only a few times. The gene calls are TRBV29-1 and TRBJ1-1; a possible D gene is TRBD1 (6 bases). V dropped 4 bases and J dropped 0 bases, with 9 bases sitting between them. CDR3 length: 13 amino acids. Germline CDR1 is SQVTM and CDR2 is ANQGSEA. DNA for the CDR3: TGCAGCGTTGCGACAGGTTTGAACACTGAAGCTTTCTTT. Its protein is CSVATGLNTEAFF.

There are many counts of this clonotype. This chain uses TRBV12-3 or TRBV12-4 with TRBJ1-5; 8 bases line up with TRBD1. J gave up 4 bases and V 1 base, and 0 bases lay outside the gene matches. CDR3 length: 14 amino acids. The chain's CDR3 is CASSLGTGNQPQHF. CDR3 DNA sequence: TGTGCCAGCAGTTTAGGGACAGGGAATCAGCCCCAGCATTTT.

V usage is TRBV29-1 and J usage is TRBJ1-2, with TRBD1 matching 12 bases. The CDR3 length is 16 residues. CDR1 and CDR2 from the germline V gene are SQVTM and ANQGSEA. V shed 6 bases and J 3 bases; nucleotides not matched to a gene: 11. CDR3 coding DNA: TGCAGCGTCTGGCCGGGACAGGGGGCGGACTACTATGGCTACACCTTC. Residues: CSVWPGQGADYYGYTF. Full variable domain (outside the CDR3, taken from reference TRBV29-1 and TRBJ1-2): SAVISQKPSRDICQRGTSLTIQCQVDSQVTMMFWYRQQPGQSLTLIATANQGSEATYESGFVIDKFPISRPNLTFSTLTVSNMSPEDSSIYLCSVWPGQGADYYGYTFGSGTRLTVV.

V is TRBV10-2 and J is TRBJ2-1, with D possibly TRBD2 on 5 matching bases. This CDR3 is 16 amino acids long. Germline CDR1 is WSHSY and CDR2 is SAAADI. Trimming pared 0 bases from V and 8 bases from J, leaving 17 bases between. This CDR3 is CASSESGGSWLHEQFF. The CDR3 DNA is TGCGCCAGCAGTGAGTCGGGTGGGAGTTGGCTCCATGAGCAGTTCTTC.

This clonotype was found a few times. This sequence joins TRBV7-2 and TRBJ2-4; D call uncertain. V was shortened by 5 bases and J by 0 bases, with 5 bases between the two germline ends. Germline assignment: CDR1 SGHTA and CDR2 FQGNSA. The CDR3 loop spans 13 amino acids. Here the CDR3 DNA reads TGTGCCAGCAGCGCAATAGCCAAAAACATTCAGTACTTC. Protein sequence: CASSAIAKNIQYF.

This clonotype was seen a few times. CDR3 protein: CASSPPGNRETQYF. CDR3 in DNA: TGTGCCAGCAGTCCTCCGGGAAACCGAGAGACCCAGTACTTC. The chain has TRBV12-3 or TRBV12-4 and TRBJ2-5; TRBD2 might be the D (5 bases). This CDR3 spans 14 amino acids. Trimming pared 5 bases from V and 4 bases from J, leaving 14 bases between.

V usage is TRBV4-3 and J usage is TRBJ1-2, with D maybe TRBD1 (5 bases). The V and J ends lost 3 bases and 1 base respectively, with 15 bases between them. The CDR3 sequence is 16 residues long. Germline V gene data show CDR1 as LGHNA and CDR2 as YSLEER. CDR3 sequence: CASSQGRRALNYGYTF. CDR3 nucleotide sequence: TGCGCCAGCAGCCAGGGACGGCGCGCGCTTAACTATGGCTACACCTTC.

CDR3 residues: CATSEKNTEAFF. The DNA for the CDR3 is TGTGCCACCAGTGAAAAGAACACTGAAGCTTTCTTT. This chain uses TRBV24-1 with TRBJ1-1, with unresolved D. Trimming left V 4 bases short and J 1 base short, with 3 bases between. Germline CDR1 and CDR2: KGHDR and SFDVKD. The CDR3 loop spans 12 amino acids.

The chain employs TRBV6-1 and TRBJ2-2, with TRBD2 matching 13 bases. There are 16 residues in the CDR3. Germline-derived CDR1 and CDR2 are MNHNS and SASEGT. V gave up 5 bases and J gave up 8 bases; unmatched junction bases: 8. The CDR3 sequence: CASSLLAGGPTGELFF. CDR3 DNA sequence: TGTGCCAGCAGTCTACTAGCGGGAGGGCCGACAGGGGAGCTGTTTTTT.

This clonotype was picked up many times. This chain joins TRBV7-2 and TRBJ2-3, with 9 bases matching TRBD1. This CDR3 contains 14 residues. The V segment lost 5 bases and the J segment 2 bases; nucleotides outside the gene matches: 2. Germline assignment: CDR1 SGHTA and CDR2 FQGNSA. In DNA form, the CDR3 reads TGTGCCAGCAGCCCACAGGGGGCCACAGATACGCAGTATTTT. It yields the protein CASSPQGATDTQYF.

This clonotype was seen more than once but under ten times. The chain's CDR3 is CASSLFGQGYEQYF. In DNA, the CDR3 is TGTGCCAGCAGTTTATTTGGACAGGGCTACGAGCAGTACTTC. The chain joins TRBV12-3 or TRBV12-4 to TRBJ2-7, with TRBD1 matching 8 bases. The junction had 3 bases not matched to a gene; V was cut back by 2 bases and J by 3 bases. This CDR3 spans 14 amino acids.

CDR3 region: CSARTGTGLEEQFF. For the CDR3, the DNA is TGCAGTGCTAGGACCGGGACAGGGCTTGAAGAGCAGTTCTTC. The rearrangement uses TRBV20-1 and TRBJ2-1; 9 nucleotides agree with TRBD1. Trimming took 3 bases from V and 10 from J; bases not matched to a gene: 10. CDR1 is DFQATT and CDR2 is SNEGSKA in the germline V gene (reference sequence). This CDR3 is built from 14 residues.

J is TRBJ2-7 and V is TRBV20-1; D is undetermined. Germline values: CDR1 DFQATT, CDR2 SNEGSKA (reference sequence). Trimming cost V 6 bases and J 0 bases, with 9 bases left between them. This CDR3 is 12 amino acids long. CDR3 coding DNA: TGCAGTGCCTTACTCGCCTCCTACGAGCAGTACTTC. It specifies CSALLASYEQYF.

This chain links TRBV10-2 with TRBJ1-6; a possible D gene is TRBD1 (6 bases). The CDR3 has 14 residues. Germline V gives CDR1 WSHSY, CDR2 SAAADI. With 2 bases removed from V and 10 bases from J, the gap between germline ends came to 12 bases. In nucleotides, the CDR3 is TGCGCCAGCAGTGAGACAGGGCCGGACTCACCCCTCCACTTT. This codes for CASSETGPDSPLHF.

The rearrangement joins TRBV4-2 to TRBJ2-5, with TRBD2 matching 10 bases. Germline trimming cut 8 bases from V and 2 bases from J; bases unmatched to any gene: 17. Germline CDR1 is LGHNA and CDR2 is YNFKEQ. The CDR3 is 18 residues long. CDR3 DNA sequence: TGTGCCAGCGGCCTTACCGGGACTAGCGTGCTACTTCAAGAGACCCAGTACTTC. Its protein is CASGLTGTSVLLQETQYF.

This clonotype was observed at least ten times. CDR3: CSAPQGFYGYTF. The CDR3 bases are TGCAGCGCCCCACAAGGATTCTATGGCTACACCTTC. The chain recombines TRBV29-1 with TRBJ1-2; D gene unclear. Between the trimmed V and J ends, which lost 7 bases and 4 bases, there was a span of 13 bases. Looked up from germline, CDR1 is SQVTM and CDR2 is ANQGSEA. The CDR3 spans 12 residues.

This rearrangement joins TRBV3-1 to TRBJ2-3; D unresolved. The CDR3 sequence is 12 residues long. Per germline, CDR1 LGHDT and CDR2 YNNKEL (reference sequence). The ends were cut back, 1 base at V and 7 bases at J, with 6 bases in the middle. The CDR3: CASSQAQNTQYF. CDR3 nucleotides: TGTGCCAGCAGCCAAGCCCAGAATACGCAGTATTTT.

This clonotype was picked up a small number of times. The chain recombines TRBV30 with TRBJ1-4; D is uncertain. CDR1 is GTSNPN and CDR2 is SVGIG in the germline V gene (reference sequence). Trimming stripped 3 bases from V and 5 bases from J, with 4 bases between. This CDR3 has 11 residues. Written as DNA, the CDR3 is TGTGCCTGGAGGAAAAATGAAAAACTGTTTTTT. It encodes CAWRKNEKLFF.

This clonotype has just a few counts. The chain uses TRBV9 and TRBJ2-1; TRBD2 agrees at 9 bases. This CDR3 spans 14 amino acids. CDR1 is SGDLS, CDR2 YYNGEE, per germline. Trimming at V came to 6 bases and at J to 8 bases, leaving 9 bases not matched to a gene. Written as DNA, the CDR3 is TGTGCCAGCAACGAGGCTAGCGGGAACTATGAGCAGTTCTTC. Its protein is CASNEASGNYEQFF.

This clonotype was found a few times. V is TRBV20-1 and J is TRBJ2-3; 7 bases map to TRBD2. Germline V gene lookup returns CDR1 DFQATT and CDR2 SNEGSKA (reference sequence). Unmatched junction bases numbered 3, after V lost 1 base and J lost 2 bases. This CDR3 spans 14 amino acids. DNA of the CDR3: TGCAGTGCTAGAGGGGACTACAACACAGATACGCAGTATTTT. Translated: CSARGDYNTDTQYF.

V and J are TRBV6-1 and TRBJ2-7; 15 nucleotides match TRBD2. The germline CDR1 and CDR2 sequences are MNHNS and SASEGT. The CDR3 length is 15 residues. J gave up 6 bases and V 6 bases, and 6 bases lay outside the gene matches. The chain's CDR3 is CASSSGGLAGGEQYF. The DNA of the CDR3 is TGTGCCAGCAGCTCAGGGGGACTAGCGGGAGGCGAGCAGTACTTC.

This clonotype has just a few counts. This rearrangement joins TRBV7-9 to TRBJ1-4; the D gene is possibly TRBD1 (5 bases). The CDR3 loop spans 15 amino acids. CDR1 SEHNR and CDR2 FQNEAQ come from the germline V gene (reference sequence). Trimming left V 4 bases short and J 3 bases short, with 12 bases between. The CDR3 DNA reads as TGTGCCAGCAGCTCCACAGAACAGGCTAATGAAAAACTGTTTTTT. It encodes CASSSTEQANEKLFF.